The present T cell receptor beta chain was sequenced within a study of blood T cell repertoires in COVID-19 (dated by TCRdb to 2018 to 2020). Some background on the complete study: The collaborator samples originated in the United States, Italy and Spain and spanned the acute and convalescent phases of COVID-19. The prospective study material was composed of cDNA or gDNA derived from T cells, B-cell-depleted T cells, or PBMCs. Deeply sampled blood TCRbeta repertoires from subjects exposed to, actively infected with, or recovered from COVID-19 were included in the dataset. A freely available public database, intended as a resource for researchers studying the immune response to SARS-CoV-2, is where the repertoires were released. The samples were drawn from two sources: the first 160 participants of the ongoing ImmuneRACE study, and 1,200 or so subjects contributed by 6 global collaborators. A de-identified subject ID, COVID-19 status, age in years and sex were almost always included in the sample metadata. Where available, HLA class I and class II types were obtained from metadata supplied by the sample provider rather than from assay-based typing. The investigation overall reported the following: The quantity of clinical and demographic metadata differed by source and by participant and was supplied without curation.

Trimming takes 10 bases from V and 4 bases from J, and the germline ends sit 4 bases apart. From cysteine to phenylalanine, the CDR3 is 10 amino acids long. Only the CDR3 DNA is retained, 30 bases long and in frame from the first base. CDR1 and CDR2, looked up from the germline V gene (reference sequence), are MNHEY and SMNVEV. Collaborating institutions collected whole blood in K2EDTA tubes following their own protocols. For TCRbeta analysis, collaborators shipped samples as frozen whole blood, isolated PBMCs, or DNA extracted from either of those sample types. Regarding this clone: This receptor's antigen is unknown. Base qualities are not provided; no much larger clone lies one nucleotide away.

TCRbeta CDR3 regions were amplified from genomic DNA by means of the immunoSEQ Assay, a bias-controlled multiplex PCR. The authors' analysis ran thus. Within the assay, amplification of reference gene primers was used to estimate how many nucleated cells each sample contained. Sequence reads were collapsed and filtered to measure the absolute abundance of every unique TCRbeta CDR3 rearrangement. Productive Simpson clonality was computed per sample as the square root of Simpson's diversity index over productive rearrangements. The source is immuneACCESS, and TCRdb retained only in-frame sequences with V and J called. Part of the clones is not carried over; for the studies checked, unresolved V genes explain less than half of this, and the remainder is unexplained. The V and J calls and clone size come from that table; D and trimming were worked out from the DNA. For this sample the table gives under 200,000 clones, of which roughly 86% were detected only once. The ten largest make up roughly 1.6% of the sample.

The chain is assembled from TRBV27 and TRBJ2-2; the D gene remains uncertain. Sequencing was performed on peripheral blood. The receptor's source is a man younger than 35 with active or convalescent COVID-19. The DNA is TGTGCCATCCGCACCGGGGAGCTGTTTTTT. It translates to CAIRTGELFF.